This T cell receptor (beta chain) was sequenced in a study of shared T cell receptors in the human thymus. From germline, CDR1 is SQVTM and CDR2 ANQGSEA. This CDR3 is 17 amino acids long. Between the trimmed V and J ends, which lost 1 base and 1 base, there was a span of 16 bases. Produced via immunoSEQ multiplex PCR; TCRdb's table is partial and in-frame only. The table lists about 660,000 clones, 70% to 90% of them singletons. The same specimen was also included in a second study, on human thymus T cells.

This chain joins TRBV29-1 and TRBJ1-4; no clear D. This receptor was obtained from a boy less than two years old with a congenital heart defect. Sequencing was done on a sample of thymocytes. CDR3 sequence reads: CSVEVVGWGGTNEKLFF. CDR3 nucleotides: TGCAGCGTTGAAGTGGTCGGCTGGGGAGGAACTAATGAAAAACTGTTTTTT.